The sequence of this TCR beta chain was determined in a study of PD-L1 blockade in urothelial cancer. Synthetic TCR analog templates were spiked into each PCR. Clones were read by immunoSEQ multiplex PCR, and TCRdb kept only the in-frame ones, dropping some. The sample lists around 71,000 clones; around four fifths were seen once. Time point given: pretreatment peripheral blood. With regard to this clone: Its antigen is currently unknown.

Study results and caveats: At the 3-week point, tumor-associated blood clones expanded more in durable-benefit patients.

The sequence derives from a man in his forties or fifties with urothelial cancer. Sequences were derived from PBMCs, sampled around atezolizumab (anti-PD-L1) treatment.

This chain's CDR3 is CASGRRSTNEKLFF. In DNA, the CDR3 is TGTGCCAGCGGAAGGAGATCGACTAATGAAAAACTGTTTTTT. The chain uses TRBV27 and TRBJ1-4; no clear D. CDR1 MNHEY and CDR2 SMNVEV come from the germline V gene (reference sequence). There are 14 residues in the CDR3. With 8 bases removed from V and 2 bases from J, the gap between germline ends came to 12 bases.